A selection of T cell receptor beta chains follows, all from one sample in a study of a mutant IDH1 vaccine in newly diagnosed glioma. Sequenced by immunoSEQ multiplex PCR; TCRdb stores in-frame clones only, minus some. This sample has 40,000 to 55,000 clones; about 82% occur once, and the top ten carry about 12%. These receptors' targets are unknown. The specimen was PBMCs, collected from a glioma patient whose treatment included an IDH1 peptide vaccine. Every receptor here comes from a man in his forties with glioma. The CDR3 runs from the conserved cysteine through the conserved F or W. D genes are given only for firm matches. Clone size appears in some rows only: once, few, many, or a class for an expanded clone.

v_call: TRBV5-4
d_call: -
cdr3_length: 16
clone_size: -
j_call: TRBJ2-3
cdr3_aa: CASSSMTTASTDTQYF
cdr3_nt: TGTGCCAGCAGCTCGATGACCACGGCTAGCACAGATACGCAGTATTTT

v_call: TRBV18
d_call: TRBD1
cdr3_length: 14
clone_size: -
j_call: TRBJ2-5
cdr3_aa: CASSLDRVVETQYF
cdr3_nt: TGTGCCAGCTCACTCGACAGGGTGGTCGAGACCCAGTACTTC

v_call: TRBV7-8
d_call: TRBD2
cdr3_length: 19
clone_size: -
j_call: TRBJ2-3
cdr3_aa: CASSLAGALASGREYTQYF
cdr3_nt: TGTGCCAGCAGCTTAGCGGGGGCCTTGGCTAGCGGGAGGGAATATACGCAGTATTTT

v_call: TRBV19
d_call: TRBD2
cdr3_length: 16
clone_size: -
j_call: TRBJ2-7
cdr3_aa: CASSGLSGRSSYEQYF
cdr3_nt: TGTGCCAGTAGTGGGTTGAGCGGGAGGAGCTCCTACGAGCAGTACTTC

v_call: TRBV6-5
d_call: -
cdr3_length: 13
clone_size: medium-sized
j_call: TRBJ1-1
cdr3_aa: CASSYQGRTEAFF
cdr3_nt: TGTGCCAGCAGTTACCAGGGGCGCACTGAAGCTTTCTTT

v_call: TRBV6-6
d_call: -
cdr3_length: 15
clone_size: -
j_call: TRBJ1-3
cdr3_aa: CASSLTRASGNTIYF
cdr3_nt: TGTGCCAGCAGTTTAACACGGGCCTCTGGAAACACCATATATTTT

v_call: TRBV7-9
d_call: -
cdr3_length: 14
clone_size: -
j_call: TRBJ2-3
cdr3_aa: CASSPGANTDTQYF
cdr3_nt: TGTGCCAGCAGCCCGGGGGCAAACACAGATACGCAGTATTTT

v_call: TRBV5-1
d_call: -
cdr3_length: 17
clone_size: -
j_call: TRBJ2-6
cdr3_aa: CASSLIQQGSGANVLTF
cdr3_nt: TGCGCCAGCAGCTTAATCCAACAGGGCTCTGGGGCCAACGTCCTGACTTTC

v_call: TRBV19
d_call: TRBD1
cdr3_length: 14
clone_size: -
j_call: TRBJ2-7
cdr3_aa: CASHPSGTGGEQYF
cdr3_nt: TGTGCCAGCCATCCTTCCGGGACAGGGGGCGAGCAGTACTTC

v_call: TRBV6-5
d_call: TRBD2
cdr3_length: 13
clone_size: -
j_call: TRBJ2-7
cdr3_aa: CASRISGRYEQYF
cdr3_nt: TGTGCCAGCAGGATCAGCGGGAGATACGAGCAGTACTTC

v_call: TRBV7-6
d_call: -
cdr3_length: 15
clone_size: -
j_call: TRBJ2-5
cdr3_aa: CASSLRGAEQETQYF
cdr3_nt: TGTGCCAGCAGCTTACGTGGGGCAGAACAAGAGACCCAGTACTTC

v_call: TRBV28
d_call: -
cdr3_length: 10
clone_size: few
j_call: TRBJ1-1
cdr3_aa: CASSHTEAFF
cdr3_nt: TGTGCCAGCAGTCATACTGAAGCTTTCTTT

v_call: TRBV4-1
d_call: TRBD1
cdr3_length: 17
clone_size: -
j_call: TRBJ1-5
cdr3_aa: CASSQQRIGQGNQPQHF
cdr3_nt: TGCGCCAGCAGCCAACAAAGGATCGGACAGGGCAATCAGCCCCAGCATTTT

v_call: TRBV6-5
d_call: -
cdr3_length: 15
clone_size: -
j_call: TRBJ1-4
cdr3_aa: CASSYNSPTNEKLFF
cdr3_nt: TGTGCCAGCAGTTACAACAGCCCAACTAATGAAAAACTGTTTTTT

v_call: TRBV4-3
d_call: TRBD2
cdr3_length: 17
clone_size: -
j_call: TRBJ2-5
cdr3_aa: CASSQDLRGWGEETQYF
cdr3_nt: TGCGCCAGCAGCCAAGATTTGCGGGGGTGGGGAGAGGAGACCCAGTACTTC

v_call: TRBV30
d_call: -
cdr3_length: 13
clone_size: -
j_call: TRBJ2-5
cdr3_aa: CAWDLWGQETQYF
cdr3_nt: TGTGCCTGGGACCTCTGGGGGCAAGAGACCCAGTACTTC

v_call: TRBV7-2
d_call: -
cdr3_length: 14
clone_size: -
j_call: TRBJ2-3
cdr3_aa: CASSLRTSTDTQYF
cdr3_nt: TGTGCCAGCAGCCTCCGGACTAGCACAGATACGCAGTATTTT

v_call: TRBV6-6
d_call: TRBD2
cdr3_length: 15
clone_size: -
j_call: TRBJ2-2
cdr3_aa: CASSPSGRANGELFF
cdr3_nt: TGTGCCAGCAGTCCTAGCGGGAGGGCGAACGGGGAGCTGTTTTTT

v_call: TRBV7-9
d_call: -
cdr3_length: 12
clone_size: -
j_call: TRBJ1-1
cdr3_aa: CASSFQGTEAFF
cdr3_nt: TGTGCCAGCAGCTTTCAGGGGACTGAAGCTTTCTTT

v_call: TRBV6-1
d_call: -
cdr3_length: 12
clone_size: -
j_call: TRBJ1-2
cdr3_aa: CASSEVVGGYTF
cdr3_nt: TGTGCCAGCAGTGAAGTAGTGGGAGGCTACACCTTC

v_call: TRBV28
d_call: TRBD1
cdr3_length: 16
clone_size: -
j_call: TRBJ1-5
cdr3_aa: CASSLSRTGGRQPQHF
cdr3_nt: TGTGCCAGCAGTTTATCTCGGACAGGGGGACGTCAGCCCCAGCATTTT

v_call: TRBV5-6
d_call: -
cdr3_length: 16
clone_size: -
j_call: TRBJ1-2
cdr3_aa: CASSLAVTGSNYGYTF
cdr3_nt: TGTGCCAGCAGCTTGGCCGTGACAGGTTCTAACTATGGCTACACCTTC

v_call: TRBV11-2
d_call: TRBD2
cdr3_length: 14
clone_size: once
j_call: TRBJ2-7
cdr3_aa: CASSLRDYGYEQYF
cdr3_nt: TGTGCCAGCAGCTTACGGGACTACGGCTACGAGCAGTACTTC

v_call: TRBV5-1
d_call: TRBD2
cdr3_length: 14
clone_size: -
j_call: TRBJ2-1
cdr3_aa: CASSHRGGYNEQFF
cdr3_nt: TGCGCCAGCAGCCACCGGGGGGGATACAATGAGCAGTTCTTC

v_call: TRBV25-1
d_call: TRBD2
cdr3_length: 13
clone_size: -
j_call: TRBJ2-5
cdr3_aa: CASSGGRGETQYF
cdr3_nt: TGTGCCAGCAGCGGCGGGAGAGGGGAGACCCAGTACTTC